This TCR beta chain was profiled in a study of molecular identifiers for immune sequencing clone quantification. Overall study results and limits: Clones carrying above 20 RNA copies accounted for over 99% of effector molecules, under 1% in naive cells. Identical TCR molecules sharing a barcode could underestimate highly expanded clone sizes.

Bulk libraries came from a prior protocol with listed TCR primers. TCRdb itself ran the PCR reads through MiXCR, one entry per CDR3 protein. The profile shows more than 550,000 distinct CDR3 sequences, approximately 24% of them singletons. This clonotype was recorded at least ten times. The antigen is unknown. This CDR3 comprises 12 residues. Germline CDR1 SQVTM, CDR2 ANQGSEA. The junction had 6 bases not matched to a gene; V was cut back by 6 bases and J by 8 bases. The clonotype was recovered from a human donor in good health. Some libraries in this study had Jurkat cell RNA spiked in. The rearrangement joins TRBV29-1 to TRBJ1-4; 7 bases align to TRBD1. The sample taken for sequencing was naive CD8+ T cells from blood, with Jurkat cell RNA spiked in. The subset here: FACS-sorted CD8+CD4-CCR7+CD45RA+ naive T cells. CDR3: CSVGGAGEKLFF. In DNA form, the CDR3 reads TGCAGCGTAGGGGGCGCGGGGGAAAAACTGTTTTTT.